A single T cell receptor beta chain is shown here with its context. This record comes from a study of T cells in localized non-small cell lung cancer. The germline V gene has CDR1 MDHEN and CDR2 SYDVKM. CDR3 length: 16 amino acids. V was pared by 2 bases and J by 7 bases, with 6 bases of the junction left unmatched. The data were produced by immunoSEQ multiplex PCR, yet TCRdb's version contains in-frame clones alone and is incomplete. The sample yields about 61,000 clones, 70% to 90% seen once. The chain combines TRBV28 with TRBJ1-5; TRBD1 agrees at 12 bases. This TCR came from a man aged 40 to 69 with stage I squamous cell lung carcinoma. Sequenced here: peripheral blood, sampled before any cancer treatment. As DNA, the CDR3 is TGTGCCAGCAGTTTAGGCGGGACAGGGGGCAGGCAGCCCCAGCATTTT. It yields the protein CASSLGGTGGRQPQHF. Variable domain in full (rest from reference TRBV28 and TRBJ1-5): DVKVTQSSRYLVKRTGEKVFLECVQDMDHENMFWYRQDPGLGLRLIYFSYDVKMKEKGDIPEGYSVSREKKERFSLILESASTNQTSMYLCASSLGGTGGRQPQHFGDGTRLSIL.